Each of the 16 T cell receptor beta chains below was sequenced from the same sample in a study of early T cells in non-severe SARS-CoV-2 infection. TCRdb re-analysed the 5' RACE reads in MiXCR, keeping a single row per CDR3 protein. The repertoire has about 33,000 distinct CDR3 sequences, about 6.7% of them found once; the top ten carry 4% to 4.5%. What was sequenced was whole blood. These receptors were obtained from an adult who was a healthcare worker with PCR-confirmed SARS-CoV-2 infection or an uninfected control (not recorded which).

This sequence joins TRBV11-2 and TRBJ2-3, with 10 bases aligning to TRBD2. Germline V gene data show CDR1 as SGHAT and CDR2 as FQNNGV. The CDR3 runs 18 residues. After removal of 1 base from V and 2 bases from J, the junction contained 9 bases not matched to a gene. CDR3 sequence: CASSLGYKREGPTDTQYF. The CDR3 nucleotides read TGTGCCAGCAGCTTAGGGTACAAGCGGGAGGGACCCACAGATACGCAGTATTTT.

To note about this clonotype: One base away lies a much larger clone, so this may be a sequencing read error. The chain recombines TRBV5-8 with TRBJ2-1, with 10 bases lining up with TRBD2. Germline CDR1 SGHTS, CDR2 YDEGEE. The CDR3 covers 18 residues. In DNA, the CDR3 is TGTGTCAGCACCATGAACAGGCTAGCGGGAGCTGCCTACAATGAGCAGTTCTTC. This translates into CVSTMNRLAGAAYNEQFF.

This chain connects TRBV30 to TRBJ2-3, with D possibly matching TRBD1 (5 bases). Germline-derived CDR1 and CDR2 are GTSNPN and SVGIG (reference sequence). The CDR3 sequence is 14 residues long. V gave up 3 bases and J gave up 2 bases, with 12 bases separating them. Written as DNA, the CDR3 is TGTGCCTGGAGCGATGGCAGGGTCACAGATACGCAGTATTTT. It translates to CAWSDGRVTDTQYF. Full variable domain (remainder filled in from reference TRBV30 and TRBJ2-3): SQTIHQWPATLVQPVGSPLSLECTVEGTSNPNLYWYRQAAGRGLQLLFYSVGIGQISSEVPQNLSASRPQDRQFILSSKKLLLSDSGFYLCAWSDGRVTDTQYFGPGTRLTVL.

There are many counts of this clonotype. J is TRBJ2-7 and V is TRBV4-1; no clear D gene. V was trimmed by 0 bases and J by 0 bases, leaving 12 bases between them. The germline CDR1 and CDR2 sequences are MGHRA and YSYEKL. The CDR3 is made up of 16 amino acids. The CDR3: CASSQDTVVLSYEQYF. CDR3 in DNA: TGCGCCAGCAGCCAAGACACAGTGGTCCTCTCCTACGAGCAGTACTTC.

The table lists this clonotype with many counts. The chain uses TRBV15 and TRBJ1-1, with TRBD1 as a possible D gene (6 bases). Germline V lookup: CDR1 LNHNV, CDR2 YYDKDF (reference sequence). Trimming removed 2 bases from V and 5 bases from J, with 12 bases in between. CDR3 length equals 14 residues. CDR3 nucleotides: TGTGCCACCAGCAGACCTGGACAGTTGACTGAAGCTTTCTTT. This sequence encodes CATSRPGQLTEAFF. Supplemented by reference TRBV15 and TRBJ1-1, the full variable domain reads DAMVIQNPRYQVTQFGKPVTLSCSQTLNHNVMYWYQQKSSQAPKLLFHYYDKDFNNEADTPDNFQSRRPNTSFCFLDIRSPGLGDTAMYLCATSRPGQLTEAFFGQGTRLTVV.

A note on this clonotype: This likely comes from a read error, as the CDR3 has no conserved phenylalanine or tryptophan at its end. This chain uses TRBV19 with TRBJ1-5; TRBD1 might be the D (6 bases). Germline CDR1 is LNHDA and CDR2 is SQIVND (reference sequence). This CDR3 region has 14 residues. With 10 bases removed from V and 6 bases from J, the gap between germline ends came to 19 bases. The CDR3 DNA is TGTGCCACTCAAACCGGGACATATTCTCAGCCCCAGCATTCT. It is translated as CATQTGTYSQPQHS.

In its sample, this clonotype was seen many times. The chain carries TRBV10-2 and TRBJ1-6; the match to TRBD1 covers 7 bases. This CDR3 is 14 amino acids long. Trimming took 2 bases from V and 14 from J; bases not matched to a gene: 9. Per germline, CDR1 WSHSY and CDR2 SAAADI. CDR3 sequence: CASSEDVRGPSLHF. The CDR3, as DNA: TGCGCCAGCAGTGAGGATGTAAGGGGGCCCTCCCTCCACTTT.

Ten or more counts support this clonotype. CDR3 in DNA: TGTGCCACCAGTGATTCCGGGACGCCTTTGCCCCAGCATTTT. Translated: CATSDSGTPLPQHF. J is TRBJ1-5 and V is TRBV24-1, with D perhaps matching TRBD1 (5 bases). V lost 2 bases, J lost 9 bases, and 13 bases lay in between. Germline CDR1 is KGHDR and CDR2 is SFDVKD. The CDR3 is 14 residues long.

The chain couples TRBV7-2 to TRBJ2-5; possibly TRBD1 for D (6 bases). Germline CDR1 is SGHTA and CDR2 is FQGNSA. The V end was cut by 4 bases, the J end by 1 base, with 10 bases between. This CDR3 comprises 14 residues. CDR3 nucleotide sequence: TGTGCCAGCAGCTCCGGACAGACCCAAGAGACCCAGTACTTC. Amino acids: CASSSGQTQETQYF.

In regard to this clonotype: Germline is not matched at one junction end, which may reflect a read error. V usage is TRBV20-1 and J usage is TRBJ2-3; unclear D gene. The CDR3 covers 11 residues. From germline, CDR1 is DFQATT and CDR2 SNEGSKA (reference sequence). In DNA, the CDR3 is TGCAGTGCTTCCTCAGACCATACGCAGAATTTT. This codes for CSASSDHTQNF.

There are many counts of this clonotype. The chain links TRBV28 to TRBJ1-2, with D unclear. The V end lost 6 bases, the J end lost 4 bases, and 18 bases lay between the germline ends. The germline gives CDR1 MDHEN, CDR2 SYDVKM. The CDR3 contains 15 residues. The CDR3 protein is CASRPPERSSYGYTF. CDR3 bases: TGTGCCAGCAGGCCCCCGGAGCGCTCTAGCTATGGCTACACCTTC.

The sample holds many counts of this clonotype. This chain connects TRBV27 to TRBJ2-7; 11 bases agree with TRBD1. Germline loops: CDR1 MNHEY, CDR2 SMNVEV (reference sequence). This CDR3 comprises 15 residues. V trimming: 5 bases; J trimming: 4 bases; junction bases outside the gene matches: 7. The CDR3 loop reads CASSPVRDRGYEQYF. The CDR3 region has the DNA TGTGCCAGCAGTCCAGTCCGGGACAGGGGGTACGAGCAGTACTTC.

This clonotype was seen at least ten times. The rearrangement uses TRBV18 and TRBJ2-5; D could derive from TRBD1 or TRBD2 (5 bases each). The CDR3 is made up of 14 amino acids. Germline V lookup: CDR1 KGHSH, CDR2 LQKENI. Trimming took off 3 bases at V and 5 bases at J, with 13 bases between the two ends. The CDR3 spells CASSPWGKVETQYF. The CDR3 DNA sequence: TGTGCCAGCTCACCCTGGGGGAAGGTGGAGACCCAGTACTTC.

This clonotype was counted ten times or more. The J gene is TRBJ1-2, the V gene TRBV5-1; D gene uncertain. In germline, CDR1 is SGHRS, CDR2 YFSETQ. Trimming shortened V by 0 bases and J by 4 bases, and 10 bases separated the two germline ends. This CDR3 is 14 amino acids long. This CDR3 reads CASSLDSGGYGYTF. CDR3 in DNA: TGCGCCAGCAGCTTGGATTCAGGTGGCTATGGCTACACCTTC.

In this sample, this clonotype turned up many times. The chain uses TRBV29-1 and TRBJ1-1; D is unresolved. This CDR3 region has 13 residues. The V and J ends lost 1 base and 0 bases respectively, with 6 bases between them. CDR1 is SQVTM and CDR2 is ANQGSEA in the germline V gene. The CDR3 spells CSVEGAMNTEAFF. The CDR3 DNA reads as TGCAGCGTTGAAGGGGCCATGAACACTGAAGCTTTCTTT.

This clonotype was counted ten times or more. This chain links TRBV28 with TRBJ2-1, with 9 nucleotides matching TRBD2. The CDR3 has 16 residues. Germline V gives CDR1 MDHEN, CDR2 SYDVKM. The V segment lost 2 bases and the J segment 9 bases; nucleotides outside the gene matches: 11. CDR3 in amino acids: CASSLPPGLAGGEQFF. CDR3 sequence (DNA): TGTGCCAGCAGTTTACCTCCGGGACTAGCCGGCGGTGAGCAGTTCTTC.